Below are 24 T cell receptor beta chains sequenced from a single sample in a study of T-cell memory formation after mild COVID-19 (dated by TCRdb to the early 2020s). Library preparation was by 5' RACE. The sequencer was an Illumina NovaSeq 6000. Through fastp at Q25 and MiXCR, TCRdb rebuilt clones from the public reads, retaining in-frame beta chains. Rows are combined by CDR3 protein, so each entry shows the most common genes and DNA. The sample yields 350,000 or so distinct CDR3 sequences; 20% were counted once. 21% of the sample comes from the top ten. The sample taken for sequencing was PBMCs or a T cell subset sorted from them (not recorded which). These receptors all come from a man younger than 35 who had mild COVID-19 (a few samples of this study predate the infection). The sample titles of this study are shuffled in the database, so cell type and time point are left out; the donor was told from shared clones.

This chain uses TRBV20-1 with TRBJ2-1; D unresolved. The V and J ends lost 0 bases and 10 bases respectively, with 13 bases between them. Per the germline V gene, CDR1 is DFQATT and CDR2 is SNEGSKA (reference sequence). The CDR3 has 13 amino acids. DNA of the CDR3: TGCAGTGCTAGAGATCCTTTGGCGTGGGAGCAGTTCTTC. Its translation: CSARDPLAWEQFF.

The chain links TRBV5-1 to TRBJ2-5; D unclear. Trimming cost V 4 bases and J 5 bases, with 18 bases left between them. CDR3 length: 15 amino acids. In germline, CDR1 is SGHRS, CDR2 YFSETQ. The CDR3 region has the DNA TGCGCCAGCAGCCTTAGAGGAGTTGATAGGGAGACCCAGTACTTC. Translation: CASSLRGVDRETQYF.

This clonotype was picked up many times. The chain recombines TRBV5-1 with TRBJ2-2; D is undetermined. CDR1 is SGHRS and CDR2 is YFSETQ in the germline V gene. The ends were cut back, 0 bases at V and 9 bases at J, with 9 bases in the middle. The CDR3 loop spans 13 amino acids. CDR3 protein: CASSLGANRELFF. In DNA form, the CDR3 reads TGCGCCAGCAGCTTGGGAGCGAACCGGGAGCTGTTTTTT.

The chain combines TRBV4-1 with TRBJ2-1; 7 bases agree with TRBD2. V shed 3 bases and J 9 bases; nucleotides not matched to a gene: 11. The CDR3 has 15 residues. Germline CDR1 and CDR2: MGHRA and YSYEKL. The DNA of the CDR3 is TGCGCCAGCAGCCACGGACCGGTCCCGGGAGGTGAGCAGTTCTTC. Protein product: CASSHGPVPGGEQFF.

This clonotype appeared a few times. This chain uses TRBV4-1 with TRBJ2-7, with D perhaps TRBD2 (5 bases). CDR3 length: 14 amino acids. Germline V lookup: CDR1 MGHRA, CDR2 YSYEKL. V was shortened by 7 bases and J by 0 bases, with 13 bases between the two germline ends. Here the CDR3 reads CASKISVSSYEQYV. The CDR3 DNA sequence: TGCGCCAGCAAAATTAGCGTTAGCTCCTACGAGCAGTACGTC.

The CDR3 spells CASSLEGFRGYTF. CDR3 DNA: TGTGCCAGCAGTTTGGAGGGCTTTCGGGGCTACACCTTC. The chain carries TRBV28 and TRBJ1-2; D is uncertain. CDR1 and CDR2 from the germline V gene are MDHEN and SYDVKM. The V end was cut by 3 bases, the J end by 8 bases, with 13 bases between. This CDR3 is 13 amino acids long.

The genes are TRBV20-1 and TRBJ2-3; 9 bases map to TRBD2. The V and J ends lost 0 bases and 7 bases, in that order; junction bases with no gene match: 20. The germline gives CDR1 DFQATT, CDR2 SNEGSKA (reference sequence). The CDR3 is made up of 19 amino acids. CDR3 sequence: CSARDPPLAGGPGRNTQYF. As DNA, the CDR3 is TGCAGTGCTAGAGATCCGCCTCTGGCGGGGGGGCCGGGTCGAAATACGCAGTATTTT.

V gene TRBV20-1 combines with J gene TRBJ2-1, with 8 bases that match TRBD2. Germline V gene lookup returns CDR1 DFQATT and CDR2 SNEGSKA (reference sequence). Trimming took 6 bases from V and 8 from J; bases not matched to a gene: 18. The CDR3 loop spans 16 amino acids. The CDR3: CSAPKGGTSGFDEQFF. CDR3 bases: TGCAGTGCCCCTAAGGGCGGGACTAGTGGTTTCGATGAGCAGTTCTTC.

The V gene is TRBV4-1, the J gene TRBJ1-4; D unresolved. V shed 0 bases and J shed 8 bases, with 4 bases lying between them. The CDR3 totals 12 residues. Per germline, CDR1 MGHRA and CDR2 YSYEKL. The CDR3 sequence is CASSQDEEKLFF. CDR3 in DNA: TGCGCCAGCAGCCAAGATGAGGAAAAACTGTTTTTT.

This clonotype was picked up a small number of times. This chain joins TRBV2 and TRBJ2-3; tentatively, D is TRBD1 (5 bases). The CDR3 has 17 residues. Germline V gives CDR1 SNHLY, CDR2 FYNNEI. V was trimmed by 5 bases and J by 0 bases, leaving 18 bases between them. CDR3 nucleotides: TGTGCCAGCAGTCCCTTTAAGCCGACAGAGAGCACAGATACGCAGTATTTT. Protein sequence: CASSPFKPTESTDTQYF.

This clonotype was seen a single time. The junction does not match germline at one end; this may be a read error. The J gene is TRBJ2-7, the V gene TRBV12-3 or TRBV12-4, with TRBD2 matching over 8 bases. The CDR3 is 15 residues long. Here the CDR3 DNA reads TGTGCCAGCAGATTAGACGGCGGGGGGTACTACGAGCAGTACTTC. Its translation is CASRLDGGGYYEQYF.

V usage is TRBV18 and J usage is TRBJ1-1; a possible D gene is TRBD1 (5 bases). The germline CDR1 and CDR2 sequences are KGHSH and LQKENI. Trimming took off 6 bases at V and 1 base at J, with 9 bases between the two ends. This CDR3 is built from 13 residues. This CDR3 is CASSTGRNTEAFF. CDR3 nucleotides: TGTGCCAGCTCCACAGGTAGGAACACTGAAGCTTTCTTT.

This clonotype has just a few counts. The V gene is TRBV12-3 or TRBV12-4, the J gene TRBJ2-1; 10 bases match TRBD2. CDR3 length: 15 amino acids. After removal of 6 bases from V and 9 bases from J, the junction contained 11 bases not matched to a gene. CDR3 amino acids: CASRQKSGGASEQFF. The CDR3 DNA reads as TGTGCCAGCAGACAAAAGAGCGGGGGGGCTAGTGAGCAGTTCTTC.

About this clonotype: One end of the junction does not line up with germline, which may come from a read error. The chain joins TRBV3-1 to TRBJ1-5; D unclear. The germline gives CDR1 LGHDT, CDR2 YNNKEL (reference sequence). The CDR3 has 15 amino acids. The CDR3 here is CASSQDEGLQQPKHF. The CDR3 coding sequence is TGTGCCAGCAGCCAAGATGAAGGGTTACAGCAGCCCAAGCATTTT.

This clonotype turned up a few times. This sequence joins TRBV5-1 and TRBJ1-2; D gene ambiguous. The CDR3 spans 13 residues. Germline V gives CDR1 SGHRS, CDR2 YFSETQ. V lost 2 bases, J lost 8 bases, and 13 bases lay in between. The CDR3 region is CASSFDWPGGYTF. The DNA of the CDR3 is TGCGCCAGCAGCTTTGACTGGCCTGGGGGCTACACCTTC.

This chain joins TRBV4-1 and TRBJ2-3, with 7 bases lining up with TRBD2. Trimming cost V 3 bases and J 1 base; bases outside gene matches: 4. CDR3 size: 15 residues. Germline V gene data show CDR1 as MGHRA and CDR2 as YSYEKL. The CDR3 is CASSQPLAGTDTQYF. In DNA form, the CDR3 reads TGCGCCAGCAGCCAGCCCCTAGCGGGCACAGATACGCAGTATTTT.

This clonotype was found a few times. The rearrangement uses TRBV20-1 and TRBJ2-7; tentatively, D is TRBD1 or TRBD2 (5 bases each). V was pared by 1 base and J by 7 bases, with 17 bases between. CDR3 size: 14 residues. Germline CDR1 DFQATT, CDR2 SNEGSKA (reference sequence). CDR3 residues: CSARGPGTGKEQYF. DNA of the CDR3: TGCAGTGCTAGAGGACCGGGGACCGGGAAGGAGCAGTACTTC.

The chain links TRBV7-2 to TRBJ1-5; D perhaps matches TRBD1 (5 bases). V lost 2 bases and J 11 bases, leaving 10 bases between the germline ends. The CDR3 spans 12 residues. Germline assignment: CDR1 SGHTA and CDR2 FQGNSA. The CDR3 coding sequence is TGTGCCAGCAGCTTATTGTTGGGGGCCCAGCATTTT. This gives the protein CASSLLLGAQHF.

This clonotype has only a few counts. The chain couples TRBV7-9 to TRBJ1-2, with a weak D call TRBD1 (5 bases). Looked up from germline, CDR1 is SEHNR and CDR2 is FQNEAQ (reference sequence). Deletions cut 8 bases from V and 2 bases from J, with 9 bases between. The CDR3 has 12 amino acids. DNA of the CDR3: TGTGCCAGCGAGGGGATCAACTATGGCTACACCTTC. Translating it yields CASEGINYGYTF.

This clonotype was picked up a small number of times. This chain links TRBV2 with TRBJ2-7; 8 nucleotides match TRBD2. Germline V lookup: CDR1 SNHLY, CDR2 FYNNEI. The V segment lost 5 bases and the J segment 6 bases; nucleotides outside the gene matches: 9. The CDR3 has 14 amino acids. The DNA of the CDR3 is TGTGCCAGCAGTTCGACTAGCGCCCGTCCCGAGCAGTACTTC. This encodes CASSSTSARPEQYF.

The chain uses TRBV7-2 and TRBJ1-5; perhaps TRBD1 as D (5 bases). There are 15 residues in the CDR3. V lost 1 base and J lost 5, with 12 bases in between. CDR1 and CDR2 (germline): SGHTA, FQGNSA. The DNA for the CDR3 is TGTGCCAGCAGCTTAGAGGGGAGAGTGGATCAGCCCCAGCATTTT. Translated: CASSLEGRVDQPQHF. The full variable domain, rest sourced from reference TRBV7-2 and TRBJ1-5, is GAGVSQSPSNKVTEKGKDVELRCDPISGHTALYWYRQSLGQGLEFLIYFQGNSAPDKSGLPSDRFSAERTGGSVSTLTIQRTQQEDSAVYLCASSLEGRVDQPQHFGDGTRLSIL.

The chain combines TRBV29-1 with TRBJ2-7; unclear D gene. V was trimmed by 4 bases and J by 6 bases, leaving 10 bases between them. Germline V gives CDR1 SQVTM, CDR2 ANQGSEA. The length of the CDR3 is 11 residues. The CDR3 region has the DNA TGCAGCGTTGGCGTCTACTCCGAGCAGTACTTC. Translating gives CSVGVYSEQYF.

The table lists this clonotype with a few counts. This sequence joins TRBV7-2 and TRBJ2-3; maybe TRBD2 (6 bases). Per the germline V gene, CDR1 is SGHTA and CDR2 is FQGNSA. V shed 7 bases and J shed 1 base, with 18 bases lying between them. The CDR3 consists of 16 residues. The DNA for the CDR3 is TGTGCCAGCACCACTTCCCCCGGGGGTGGCACAGATACGCAGTATTTT. Its protein is CASTTSPGGGTDTQYF.

This clonotype was found a few times. The chain has TRBV6-5 and TRBJ1-2, with a tentative D call TRBD1 (5 bases). The CDR3 is 16 amino acids. V gave up 5 bases and J gave up 8 bases, with 24 bases separating them. Looked up from germline, CDR1 is MNHEY and CDR2 is SVGAGI. DNA of the CDR3: TGTGCCAGCAGTACCAAAGGGACCGGGGGGGTTCTAGGCTACACCTTC. This encodes CASSTKGTGGVLGYTF.